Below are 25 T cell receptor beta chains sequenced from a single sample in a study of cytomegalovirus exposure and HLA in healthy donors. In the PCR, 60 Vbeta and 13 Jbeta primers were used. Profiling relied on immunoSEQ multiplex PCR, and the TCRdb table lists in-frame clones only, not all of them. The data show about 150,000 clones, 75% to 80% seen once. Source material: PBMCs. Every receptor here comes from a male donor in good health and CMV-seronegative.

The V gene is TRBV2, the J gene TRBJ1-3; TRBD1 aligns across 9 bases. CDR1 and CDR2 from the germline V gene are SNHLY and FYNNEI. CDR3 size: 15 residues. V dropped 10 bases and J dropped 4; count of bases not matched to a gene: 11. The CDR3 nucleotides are TGTGCCACCCTAGAACAGGGGGCGGAGGGAAACACCATATATTTT. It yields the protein CATLEQGAEGNTIYF.

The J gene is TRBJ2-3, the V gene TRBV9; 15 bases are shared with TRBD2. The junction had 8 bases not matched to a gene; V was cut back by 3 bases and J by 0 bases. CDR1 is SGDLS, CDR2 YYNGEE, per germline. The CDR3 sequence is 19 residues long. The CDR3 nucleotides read TGTGCCAGCAGCGCGGGACTAGCGGGAGGAAGTGGAAGCACAGATACGCAGTATTTT. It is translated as CASSAGLAGGSGSTDTQYF.

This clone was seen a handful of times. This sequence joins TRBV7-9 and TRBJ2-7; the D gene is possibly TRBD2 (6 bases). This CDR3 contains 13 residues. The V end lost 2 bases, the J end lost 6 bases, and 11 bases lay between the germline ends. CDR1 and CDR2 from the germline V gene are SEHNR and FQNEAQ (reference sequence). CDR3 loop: CASSLTGASEQYF. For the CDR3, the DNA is TGTGCCAGCAGCTTAACGGGAGCAAGCGAGCAGTACTTC. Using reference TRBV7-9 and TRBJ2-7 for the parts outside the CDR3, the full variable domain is DTGVSQNPRHKITKRGQNVTFRCDPISEHNRLYWYRQTLGQGPEFLTYFQNEAQLEKSRLLSDRFSAERPKGSFSTLEIQRTEQGDSAMYLCASSLTGASEQYFGPGTRLTVT.

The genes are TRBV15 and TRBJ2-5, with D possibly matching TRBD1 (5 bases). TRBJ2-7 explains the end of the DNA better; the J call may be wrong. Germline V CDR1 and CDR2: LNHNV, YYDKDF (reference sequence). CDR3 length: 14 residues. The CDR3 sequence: CATSREEQVYEQYF. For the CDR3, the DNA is TGTGCCACCAGCAGAGAAGAACAGGTCTACGAGCAGTACTTC.

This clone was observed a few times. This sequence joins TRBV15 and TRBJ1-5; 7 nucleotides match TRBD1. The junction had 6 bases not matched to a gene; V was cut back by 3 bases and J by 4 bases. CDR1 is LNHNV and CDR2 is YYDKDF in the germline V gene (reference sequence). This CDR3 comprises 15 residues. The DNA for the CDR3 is TGTGCCACCAGCAGCAAACAGGGGAGAAATCAGCCCCAGCATTTT. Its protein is CATSSKQGRNQPQHF.

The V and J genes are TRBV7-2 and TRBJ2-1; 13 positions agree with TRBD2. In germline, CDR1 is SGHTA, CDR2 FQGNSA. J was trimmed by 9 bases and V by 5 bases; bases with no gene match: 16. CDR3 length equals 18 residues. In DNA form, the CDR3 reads TGTGCCAGCAGCCCCCTAGGCGGGACTAGCGGGGCCAGAGGTGAGCAGTTCTTC. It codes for CASSPLGGTSGARGEQFF.

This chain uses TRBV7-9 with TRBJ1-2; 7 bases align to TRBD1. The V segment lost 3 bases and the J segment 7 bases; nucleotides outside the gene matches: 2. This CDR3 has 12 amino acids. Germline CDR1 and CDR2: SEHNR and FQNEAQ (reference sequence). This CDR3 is CASSFRTGGYTF. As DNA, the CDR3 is TGTGCCAGCAGCTTCCGGACAGGTGGCTACACCTTC.

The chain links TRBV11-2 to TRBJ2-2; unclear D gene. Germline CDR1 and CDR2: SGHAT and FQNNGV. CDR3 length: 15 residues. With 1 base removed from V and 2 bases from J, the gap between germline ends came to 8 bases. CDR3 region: CASSLVMRNTGELFF. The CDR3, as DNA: TGTGCCAGCAGCTTAGTTATGAGAAACACCGGGGAGCTGTTTTTT.

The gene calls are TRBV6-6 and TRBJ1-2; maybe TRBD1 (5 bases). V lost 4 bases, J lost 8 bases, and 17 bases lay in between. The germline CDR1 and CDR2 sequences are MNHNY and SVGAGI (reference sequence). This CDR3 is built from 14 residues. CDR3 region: CASSSPQAGGGYTF. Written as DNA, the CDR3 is TGTGCCAGCAGTTCGCCCCAGGCCGGGGGAGGCTACACCTTC.

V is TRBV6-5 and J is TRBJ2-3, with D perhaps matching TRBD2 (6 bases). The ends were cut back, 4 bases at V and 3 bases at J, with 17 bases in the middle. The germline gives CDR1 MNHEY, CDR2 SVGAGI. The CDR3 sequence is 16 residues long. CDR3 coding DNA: TGTGCCAGCAGTTTAGCGGAGGCGGACGTAACAGATACGCAGTATTTT. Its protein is CASSLAEADVTDTQYF.

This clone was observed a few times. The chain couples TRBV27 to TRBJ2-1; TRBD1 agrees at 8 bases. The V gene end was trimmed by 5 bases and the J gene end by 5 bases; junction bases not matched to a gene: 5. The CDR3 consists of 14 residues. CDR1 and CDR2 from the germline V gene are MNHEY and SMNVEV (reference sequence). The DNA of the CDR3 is TGTGCCAGCAGTCCCGTGGGACAGGACAATGAGCAGTTCTTC. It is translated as CASSPVGQDNEQFF.

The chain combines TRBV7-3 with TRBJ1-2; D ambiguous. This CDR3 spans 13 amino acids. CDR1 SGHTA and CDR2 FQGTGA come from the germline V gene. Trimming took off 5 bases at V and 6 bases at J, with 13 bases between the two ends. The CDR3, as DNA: TGTGCCAGCAGCGCACGAGGGCGTGATGGCTACACCTTC. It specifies CASSARGRDGYTF.

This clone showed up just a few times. In DNA, the CDR3 is TGTGCCAGCAGCCCCAGCGGACAGACTCGCTATGGCTACACCTTC. Translating gives CASSPSGQTRYGYTF. The chain carries TRBV9 and TRBJ1-2, with a possible D match to TRBD1 (6 bases). Germline V CDR1 and CDR2: SGDLS, YYNGEE. This CDR3 spans 15 amino acids. The V end lost 4 bases, the J end lost 4 bases, and 17 bases lay between the germline ends.

The CDR3 nucleotides are TGTGCCAGCAGTTTAATTTCGGGGGGGGGAGGCACTGAAGCTTTCTTT. It yields the protein CASSLISGGGGTEAFF. This chain uses TRBV27 with TRBJ1-1; possible D gene TRBD1, 5 bases. The CDR3 covers 16 residues. Trimming cost V 2 bases and J 4 bases, with 17 bases left between them. Germline V gene data show CDR1 as MNHEY and CDR2 as SMNVEV (reference sequence).

CDR3 protein: CAISESGGGRETQYF. The CDR3 DNA is TGTGCCATCAGTGAGTCAGGCGGGGGCAGGGAGACCCAGTACTTC. This chain joins TRBV10-3 and TRBJ2-5, with a tentative D call TRBD2 (7 bases). The CDR3 runs 15 residues. The V end was cut by 0 bases, the J end by 5 bases, with 13 bases between. Germline assignment: CDR1 ENHRY and CDR2 SYGVKD.

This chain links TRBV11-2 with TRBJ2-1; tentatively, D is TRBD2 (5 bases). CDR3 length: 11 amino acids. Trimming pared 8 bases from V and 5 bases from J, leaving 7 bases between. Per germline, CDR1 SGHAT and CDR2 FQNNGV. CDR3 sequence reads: CASRGDNEQFF. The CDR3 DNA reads TGTGCCAGCCGGGGTGACAATGAGCAGTTCTTC.

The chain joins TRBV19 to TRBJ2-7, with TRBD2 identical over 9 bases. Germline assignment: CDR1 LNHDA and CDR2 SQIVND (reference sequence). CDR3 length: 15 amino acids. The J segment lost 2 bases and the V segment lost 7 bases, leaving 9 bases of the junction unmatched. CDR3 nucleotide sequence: TGTGCCAGTAAATACGGGACTAGCTTCGCCTACGAGCAGTACTTC. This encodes CASKYGTSFAYEQYF.

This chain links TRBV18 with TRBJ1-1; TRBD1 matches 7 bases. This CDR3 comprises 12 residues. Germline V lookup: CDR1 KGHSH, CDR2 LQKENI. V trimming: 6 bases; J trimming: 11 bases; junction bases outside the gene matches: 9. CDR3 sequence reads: CASSDDRARAFF. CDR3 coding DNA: TGTGCCAGCTCGGATGACAGGGCACGCGCTTTCTTT.

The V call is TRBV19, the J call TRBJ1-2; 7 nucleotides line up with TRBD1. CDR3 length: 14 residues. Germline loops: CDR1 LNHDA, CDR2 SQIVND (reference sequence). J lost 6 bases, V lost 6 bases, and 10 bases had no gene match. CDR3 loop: CASSETGVWNGYTF. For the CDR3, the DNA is TGTGCCAGTAGCGAAACAGGGGTATGGAATGGCTACACCTTC. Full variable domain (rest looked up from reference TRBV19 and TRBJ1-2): DGGITQSPKYLFRKEGQNVTLSCEQNLNHDAMYWYRQDPGQGLRLIYYSQIVNDFQKGDIAEGYSVSREKKESFPLTVTSAQKNPTAFYLCASSETGVWNGYTFGSGTRLTVV.

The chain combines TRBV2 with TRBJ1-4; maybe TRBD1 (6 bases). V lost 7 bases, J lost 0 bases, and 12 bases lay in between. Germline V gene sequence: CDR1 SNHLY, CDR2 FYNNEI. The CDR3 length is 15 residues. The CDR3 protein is CASTGTLSTNEKLFF. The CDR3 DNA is TGTGCCAGCACCGGGACATTATCAACTAATGAAAAACTGTTTTTT.

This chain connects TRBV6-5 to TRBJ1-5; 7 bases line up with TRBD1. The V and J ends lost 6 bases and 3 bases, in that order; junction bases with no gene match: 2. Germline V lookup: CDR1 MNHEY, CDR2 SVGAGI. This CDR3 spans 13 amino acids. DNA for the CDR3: TGTGCCAGCAGGACAGGGTTCAATCAGCCCCAGCATTTT. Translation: CASRTGFNQPQHF.

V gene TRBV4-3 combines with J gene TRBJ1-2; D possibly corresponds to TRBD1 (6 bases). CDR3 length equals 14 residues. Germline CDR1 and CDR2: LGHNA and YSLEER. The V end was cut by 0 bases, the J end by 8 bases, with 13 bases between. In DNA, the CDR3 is TGCGCCAGCAGCCAAGATCGGACAGCGGTGGGCTACACCTTC. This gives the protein CASSQDRTAVGYTF.

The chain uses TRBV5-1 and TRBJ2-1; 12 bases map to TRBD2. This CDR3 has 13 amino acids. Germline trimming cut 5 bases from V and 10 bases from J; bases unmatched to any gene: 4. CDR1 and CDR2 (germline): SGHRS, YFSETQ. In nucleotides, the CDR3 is TGCGCCAGCAGTACTAGCGGGGGGCAGGAGCAGTTCTTC. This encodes CASSTSGGQEQFF.

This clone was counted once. The CDR3 is CASSPRGGTEAFF. The CDR3 nucleotides are TGTGCCAGCTCACCACGGGGGGGCACTGAAGCTTTCTTT. This rearrangement joins TRBV18 to TRBJ1-1; perhaps TRBD1 as D (5 bases). CDR3 length equals 13 residues. The V end lost 1 base, the J end lost 4 bases, and 7 bases lay between the germline ends. Germline-derived CDR1 and CDR2 are KGHSH and LQKENI. The full variable domain, completed using reference TRBV18 and TRBJ1-1, is NAGVMQNPRHLVRRRGQEARLRCSPMKGHSHVYWYRQLPEEGLKFMVYLQKENIIDESGMPKERFSAEFPKEGPSILRIQQVVRGDSAAYFCASSPRGGTEAFFGQGTRLTVV.

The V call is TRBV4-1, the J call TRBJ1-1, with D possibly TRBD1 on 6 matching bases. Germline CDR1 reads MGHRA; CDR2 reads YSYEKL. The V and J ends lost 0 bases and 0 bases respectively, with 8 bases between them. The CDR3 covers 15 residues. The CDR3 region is CASSQDPGVNTEAFF. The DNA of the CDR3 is TGCGCCAGCAGCCAAGATCCAGGGGTGAACACTGAAGCTTTCTTT.